Detailed here is one T cell receptor beta chain. The V gene lost 5 bases and the J gene lost 10 bases, with 14 bases spanning the gap. The CDR3 runs 13 residues. CDR1 and CDR2 from the germline V gene are LNHDA and SQIVND (reference sequence). This entry comes from a study of blood T cell repertoires in COVID-19. Authors' methods: Estimated nucleated cell counts came from reference gene primer amplification. TCRdb keeps only in-frame clones here, not all; method: immunoSEQ multiplex PCR. Clonal size and the V and J genes are those of that table, whereas D and trimming came from the DNA. Among tens of thousands of clones, around 88% were seen once, and the ten largest hold less than 2%.

The chain couples TRBV19 to TRBJ1-4, with D perhaps matching TRBD1 (6 bases). The sample consisted of peripheral blood. The clonotype comes from a woman aged 80 or over with active or convalescent COVID-19. This CDR3 reads CASSAKQGTKLFF. In DNA form, the CDR3 reads TGTGCCAGTAGTGCTAAACAGGGCACAAAACTGTTTTTT. The variable domain in full, with the rest retrieved from reference TRBV19 and TRBJ1-4, is DGGITQSPKYLFRKEGQNVTLSCEQNLNHDAMYWYRQDPGQGLRLIYYSQIVNDFQKGDIAEGYSVSREKKESFPLTVTSAQKNPTAFYLCASSAKQGTKLFFGSGTQLSVL.